One sample yielded the 5 T cell receptor beta chains listed below, sequenced in a study of blood T cell repertoires in COVID-19. The protocol was immunoSEQ multiplex PCR, while the TCRdb copy is restricted to in-frame clones and leaves out a portion. Among 350,000 or so clones listed, about 90% were seen once. The specimen was peripheral blood. These receptors were obtained from a woman between 25 and 40 years old with COVID-19, enrolled during active disease.

In regard to this clone: Since no conserved phenylalanine or tryptophan closes the CDR3, a read error is the likely cause. It is unclear where the CDR3 begins or ends on the DNA, so no DNA is shown, and the CDR3 is as TCRdb lists it. The chain links TRBV12-1 to TRBJ1-4; no check of the table's D call, TRBD1, against the DNA was made. TRBV12-1 is a listed pseudogene. The CDR3 adds up to 10 amino acids, both ends counted. The CDR3: CASSLRDRPT.

The V call is TRBV27, the J call TRBJ2-1, with TRBD2 identical over 12 bases. The CDR3 is made up of 17 amino acids. Germline V CDR1 and CDR2: MNHEY, SMNVEV (reference sequence). J lost 6 bases, V lost 5 bases, and 11 bases had no gene match. Here the CDR3 reads CASSTGLAGITVNEQFF. The CDR3 nucleotides are TGTGCCAGCAGTACGGGACTAGCGGGTATAACGGTCAATGAGCAGTTCTTC.

J is TRBJ1-5 and V is TRBV10-3, with 7 bases aligning to TRBD1. Germline assignment: CDR1 ENHRY and CDR2 SYGVKD. The CDR3 consists of 17 residues. Trimming took 0 bases from V and 2 from J; bases not matched to a gene: 7. The CDR3 sequence is CAISESRQGGGNQPQHF. The CDR3 DNA follows: TGTGCCATCAGTGAGTCGAGACAGGGAGGAGGCAATCAGCCCCAGCATTTT.

J is TRBJ2-7 and V is TRBV20-1; no clear D gene. With 3 bases removed from V and 5 bases from J, the gap between germline ends came to 8 bases. Germline CDR1 is DFQATT and CDR2 is SNEGSKA (reference sequence). The CDR3 totals 11 residues. The CDR3 DNA reads TGCAGTGCTAGCTACGGAGACGAGCAGTACTTC. It specifies CSASYGDEQYF.

This clone was picked up one time. Here the CDR3 reads CASRPPKGNTDTQYF. CDR3 nucleotide sequence: TGTGCCAGCAGGCCCCCGAAGGGGAACACAGATACGCAGTATTTT. The rearrangement uses TRBV28 and TRBJ2-3, with D perhaps TRBD1 (5 bases). Between the trimmed V and J ends, which lost 6 bases and 2 bases, there was a span of 15 bases. The CDR3 consists of 15 residues. Per the germline V gene, CDR1 is MDHEN and CDR2 is SYDVKM.